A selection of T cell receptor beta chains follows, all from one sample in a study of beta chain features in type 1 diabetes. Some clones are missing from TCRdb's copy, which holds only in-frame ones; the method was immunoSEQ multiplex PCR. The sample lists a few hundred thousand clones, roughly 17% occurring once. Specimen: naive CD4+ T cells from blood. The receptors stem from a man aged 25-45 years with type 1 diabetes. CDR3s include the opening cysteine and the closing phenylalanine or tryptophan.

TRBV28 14 CASSLNGAALGQYF
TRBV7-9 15 CASSVPGRSNTEAFF
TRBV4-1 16 CASSQDPGAPSGTQYF
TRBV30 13 CAWGTFIKGGYTF
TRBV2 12 CASRGQGDIQYF
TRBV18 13 CASSPPSSYEQYF
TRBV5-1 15 CASSSSGTSDSEQFF
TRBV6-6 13 CASSYSGNNEQFF
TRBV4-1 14 CASSQGTEYNEQFF
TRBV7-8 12 CASSLTGSGYTF
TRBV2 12 CASSQLKETQYF
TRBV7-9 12 CASSPRAGEQYF
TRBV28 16 CASSLPTATGRVEQYF
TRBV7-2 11 CASSVRSEQYF
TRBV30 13 CAWKAGVGDTQYF
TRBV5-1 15 CASSPPRGGIETQYF
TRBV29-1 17 CSGKTSGRAGSYNEQFF
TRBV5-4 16 CASSFPGLRTVDTQYF
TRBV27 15 CASSSTTGGWEKLFF
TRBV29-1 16 CSVVGAGHSGANVLTF
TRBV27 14 CASSLDRGLRGYTF
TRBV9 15 CASSVVGGLNTEAFF
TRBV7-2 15 CASSLVRGQSYGYTF
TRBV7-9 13 CASSLGAADTQYF
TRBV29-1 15 CSAQASLRRQETQYF
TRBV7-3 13 CASSLTTNQPQHF
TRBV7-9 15 CASSSQASAANEQFF
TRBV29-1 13 CSVEYAVTDTQYF
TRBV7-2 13 CASSTSSYNEQFF
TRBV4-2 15 CASSQGGQSTDTQYF
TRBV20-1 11 CSANTAYEQYF
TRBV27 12 CASAPPGSIQYF
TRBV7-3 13 CASSLSLTDTQYF
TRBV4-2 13 CASSQDRTDTQYF
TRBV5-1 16 CASSGGTGMYQETQYF
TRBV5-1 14 CASSFTAPQVGQFF
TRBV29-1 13 CSVVGDYTYEQYF
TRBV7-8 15 CASSSIAAYTYEQYF
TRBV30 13 CAWSDRGLQPQHF
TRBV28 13 CANRLAGTDTQYF
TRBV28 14 CASCRTGLSYEQYF
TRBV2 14 CASSVGLATDTQYF
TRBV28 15 CASSFESSGANVLTF
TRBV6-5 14 CASSYHDRVLEQYF
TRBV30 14 CAWSRPGDYNEQFF
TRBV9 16 CASSPRQNSGANVLTF
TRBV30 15 CAWSGNRGGNTEAFF
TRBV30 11 CAWGSGETQYF
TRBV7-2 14 CASSPPTGSYGYTF